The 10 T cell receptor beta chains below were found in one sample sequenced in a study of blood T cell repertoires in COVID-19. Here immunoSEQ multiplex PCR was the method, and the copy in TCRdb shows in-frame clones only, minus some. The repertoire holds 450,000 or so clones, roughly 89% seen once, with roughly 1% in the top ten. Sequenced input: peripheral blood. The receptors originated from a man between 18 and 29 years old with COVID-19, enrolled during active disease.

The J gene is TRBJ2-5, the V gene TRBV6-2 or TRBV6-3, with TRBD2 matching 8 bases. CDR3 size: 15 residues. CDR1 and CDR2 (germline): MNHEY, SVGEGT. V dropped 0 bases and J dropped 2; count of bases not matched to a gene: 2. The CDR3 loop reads CASSYSGLVQETQYF. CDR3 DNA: TGTGCCAGCAGTTACTCGGGACTAGTTCAAGAGACCCAGTACTTC.

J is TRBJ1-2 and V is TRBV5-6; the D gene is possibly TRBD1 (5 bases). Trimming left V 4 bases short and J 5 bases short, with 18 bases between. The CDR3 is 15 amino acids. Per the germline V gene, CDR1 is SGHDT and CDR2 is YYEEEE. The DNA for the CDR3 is TGTGCCAGCAGCCCTGCCGGGGGATTTATTTATGGCTACACCTTC. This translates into CASSPAGGFIYGYTF.

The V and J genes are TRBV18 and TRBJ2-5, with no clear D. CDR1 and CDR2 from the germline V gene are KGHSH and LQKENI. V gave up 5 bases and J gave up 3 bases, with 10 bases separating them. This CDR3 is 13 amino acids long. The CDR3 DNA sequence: TGTGCCAGCTCAAACAACAGAAAAGAGACCCAGTACTTC. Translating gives CASSNNRKETQYF.

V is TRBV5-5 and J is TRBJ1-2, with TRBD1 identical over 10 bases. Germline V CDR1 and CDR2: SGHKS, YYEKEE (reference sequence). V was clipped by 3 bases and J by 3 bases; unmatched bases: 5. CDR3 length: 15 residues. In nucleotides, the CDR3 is TGTGCCAGCAGCTCCATGGACAGGGGGTACTATGGCTACACCTTC. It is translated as CASSSMDRGYYGYTF.

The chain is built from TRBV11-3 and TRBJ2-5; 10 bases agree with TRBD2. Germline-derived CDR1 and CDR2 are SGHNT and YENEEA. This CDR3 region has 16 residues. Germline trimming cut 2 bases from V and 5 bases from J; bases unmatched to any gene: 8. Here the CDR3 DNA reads TGTGCCAGCAGCTTATTTTCTAGCGGGAGTCGGGAGACCCAGTACTTC. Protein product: CASSLFSSGSRETQYF.

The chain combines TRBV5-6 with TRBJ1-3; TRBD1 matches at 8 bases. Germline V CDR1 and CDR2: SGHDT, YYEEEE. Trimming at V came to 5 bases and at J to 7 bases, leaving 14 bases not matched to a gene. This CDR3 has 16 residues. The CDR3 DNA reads TGTGCCAGCAGTAGGTGGACAGGGACGATCGTGAACACCATATATTTT. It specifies CASSRWTGTIVNTIYF.

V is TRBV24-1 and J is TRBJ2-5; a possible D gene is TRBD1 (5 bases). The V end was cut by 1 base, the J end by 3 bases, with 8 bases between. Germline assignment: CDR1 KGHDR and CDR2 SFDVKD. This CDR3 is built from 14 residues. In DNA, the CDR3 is TGTGCCACCAGTGATTTCCCCAGGGAAGAGACCCAGTACTTC. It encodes CATSDFPREETQYF.

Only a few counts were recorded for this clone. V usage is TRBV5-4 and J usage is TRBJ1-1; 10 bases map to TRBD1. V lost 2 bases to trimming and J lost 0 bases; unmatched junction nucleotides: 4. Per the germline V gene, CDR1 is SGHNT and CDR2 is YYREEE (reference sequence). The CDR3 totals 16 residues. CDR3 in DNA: TGTGCCAGCAGCTTAGGACAGGGGGTGATGAACACTGAAGCTTTCTTT. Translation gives CASSLGQGVMNTEAFF.

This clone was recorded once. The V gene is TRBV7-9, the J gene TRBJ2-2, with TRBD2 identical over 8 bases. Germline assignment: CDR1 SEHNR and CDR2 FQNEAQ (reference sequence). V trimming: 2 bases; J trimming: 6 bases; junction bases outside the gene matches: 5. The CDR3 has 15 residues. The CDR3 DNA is TGTGCCAGCAGCTTATCGGGAGGGCCACCCGGGGAGCTGTTTTTT. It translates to CASSLSGGPPGELFF.

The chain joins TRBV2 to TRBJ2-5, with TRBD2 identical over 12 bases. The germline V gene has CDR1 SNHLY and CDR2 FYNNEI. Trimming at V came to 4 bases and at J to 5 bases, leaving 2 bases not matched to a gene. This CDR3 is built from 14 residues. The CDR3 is CASSASGRDETQYF. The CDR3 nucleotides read TGTGCCAGCAGTGCTAGCGGGAGGGATGAGACCCAGTACTTC.